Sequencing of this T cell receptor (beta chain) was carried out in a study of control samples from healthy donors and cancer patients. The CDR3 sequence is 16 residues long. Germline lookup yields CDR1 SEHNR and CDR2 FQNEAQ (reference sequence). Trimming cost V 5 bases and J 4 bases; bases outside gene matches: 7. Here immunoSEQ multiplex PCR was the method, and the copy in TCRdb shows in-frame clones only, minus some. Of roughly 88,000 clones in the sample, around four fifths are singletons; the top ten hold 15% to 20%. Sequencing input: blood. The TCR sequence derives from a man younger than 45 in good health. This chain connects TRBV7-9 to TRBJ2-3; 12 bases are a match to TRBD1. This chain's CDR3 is CASSVTGTGGADTQYF. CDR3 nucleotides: TGTGCCAGCAGCGTGACCGGGACAGGGGGCGCAGATACGCAGTATTTT.